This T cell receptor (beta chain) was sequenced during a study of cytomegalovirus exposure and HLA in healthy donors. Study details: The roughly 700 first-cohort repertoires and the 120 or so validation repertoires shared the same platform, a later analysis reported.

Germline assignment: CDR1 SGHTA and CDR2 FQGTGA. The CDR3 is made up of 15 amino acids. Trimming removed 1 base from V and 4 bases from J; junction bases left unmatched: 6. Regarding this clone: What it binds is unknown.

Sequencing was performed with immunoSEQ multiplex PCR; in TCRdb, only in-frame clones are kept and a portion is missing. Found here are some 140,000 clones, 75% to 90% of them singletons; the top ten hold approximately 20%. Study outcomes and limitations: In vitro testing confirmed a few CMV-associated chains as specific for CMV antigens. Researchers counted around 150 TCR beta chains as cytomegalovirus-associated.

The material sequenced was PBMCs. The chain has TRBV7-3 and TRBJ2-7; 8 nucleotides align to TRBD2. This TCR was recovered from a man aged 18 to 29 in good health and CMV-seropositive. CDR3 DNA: TGTGCCAGCAGCTTAAGGGGACTAGGGGGATACGAGCAGTACTTC. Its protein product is CASSLRGLGGYEQYF. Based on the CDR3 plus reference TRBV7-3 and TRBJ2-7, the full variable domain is GAGVSQTPSNKVTEKGKYVELRCDPISGHTALYWYRQSLGQGPEFLIYFQGTGAADDSGLPNDRFFAVRPEGSVSTLKIQRTERGDSAVYLCASSLRGLGGYEQYFGPGTRLTVT.